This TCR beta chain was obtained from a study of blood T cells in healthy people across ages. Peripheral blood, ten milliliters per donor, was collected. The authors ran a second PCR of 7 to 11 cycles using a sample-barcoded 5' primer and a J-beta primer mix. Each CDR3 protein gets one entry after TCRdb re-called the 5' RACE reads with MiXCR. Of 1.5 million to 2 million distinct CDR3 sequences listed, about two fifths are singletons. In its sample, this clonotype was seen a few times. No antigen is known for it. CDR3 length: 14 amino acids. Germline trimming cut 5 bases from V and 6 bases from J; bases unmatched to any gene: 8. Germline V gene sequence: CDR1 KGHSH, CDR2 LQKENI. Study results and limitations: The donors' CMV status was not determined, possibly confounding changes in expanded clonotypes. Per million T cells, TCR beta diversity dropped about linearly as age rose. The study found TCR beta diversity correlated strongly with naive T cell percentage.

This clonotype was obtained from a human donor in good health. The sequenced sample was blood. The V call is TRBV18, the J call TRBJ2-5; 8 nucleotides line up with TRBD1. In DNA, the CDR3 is TGTGCCAGCTCAGCAGAGACAGGGGTGAAGACCCAGTACTTC. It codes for CASSAETGVKTQYF.